The 27 T cell receptor beta chains below were found in one sample sequenced in a study of post-analysis software for immune sequencing data. General study findings and limits: Five TRBV segments, including TRBV5-6, TRBV5-1 and TRBV20-1, were more frequent in patients than controls.

Unique molecular identifiers featured in each of the TCR beta cDNA libraries. TCRdb fed the PCR reads into MiXCR, producing one record per CDR3 protein. The table lists roughly 400,000 distinct CDR3 sequences, 30% to 45% of them singletons. These receptors have no identified antigens. The sequencing sample was made of blood. The origin of the receptors is a girl aged 2-9 years with multiple sclerosis.

This clonotype was found once. The CDR3 ends on some other residue instead of the conserved phenylalanine or tryptophan, so this is likely a read error. The V and J genes are TRBV7-6 and TRBJ1-5, with D possibly TRBD1 on 6 matching bases. V was pared by 1 base and J by 5 bases, with 9 bases between. The CDR3 runs 14 residues. CDR1 is SGHVS and CDR2 is FNYEAQ in the germline V gene. The CDR3 DNA reads TGTGCCAGCAGCTTAGTAGCAGGGGATCAGCCCCAGCATTCT. Encoded protein: CASSLVAGDQPQHS.

The gene calls are TRBV7-9 and TRBJ2-4; 10 nucleotides line up with TRBD2. V was pared by 1 base and J by 9 bases, with 6 bases of the junction left unmatched. This CDR3 contains 15 residues. Per germline, CDR1 SEHNR and CDR2 FQNEAQ (reference sequence). CDR3: CASSLGSGRESIQYF. The DNA for the CDR3 is TGTGCCAGCAGCTTAGGAAGCGGGAGGGAGAGCATTCAGTACTTC.

CDR3 sequence: CASSLMVGEGVDTEAFF. The CDR3 nucleotides are TGTGCCAGCAGCTTAATGGTTGGTGAGGGGGTAGACACTGAAGCTTTCTTT. The rearrangement links TRBV7-3 to TRBJ1-1; perhaps TRBD1 as D (6 bases). Trimming shortened V by 1 base and J by 3 bases, and 18 bases separated the two germline ends. The germline V gene encodes CDR1 SGHTA and CDR2 FQGTGA. The CDR3 has 17 amino acids.

The gene calls are TRBV5-1 and TRBJ2-3, with 13 bases identical to TRBD2. Trimming cost V 3 bases and J 3 bases; bases outside gene matches: 7. The CDR3 is 17 amino acids. Germline assignment: CDR1 SGHRS and CDR2 YFSETQ. The chain's CDR3 is CASSWAGTSGETDTQYF. Here the CDR3 DNA reads TGCGCCAGCAGCTGGGCCGGGACTAGCGGGGAGACAGATACGCAGTATTTT.

The chain joins TRBV6-5 to TRBJ2-1; unclear D gene. CDR3 length: 13 amino acids. V was cut by 2 bases and J by 4 bases, with 6 bases left in between. The germline gives CDR1 MNHEY, CDR2 SVGAGI. The CDR3 loop is CASSYGYYNEQFF. CDR3 in DNA: TGTGCCAGCAGTTACGGTTATTACAATGAGCAGTTCTTC.

The rearrangement uses TRBV4-1 and TRBJ2-3; 9 bases agree with TRBD2. CDR3 length: 18 amino acids. Per the germline V gene, CDR1 is MGHRA and CDR2 is YSYEKL. With 11 bases clipped from V and 3 bases from J, the junction kept 21 bases outside the gene matches. CDR3 in amino acids: CAASGLAGTGWGTDTQYF. CDR3 nucleotide sequence: TGCGCCGCCTCAGGGCTAGCGGGGACCGGGTGGGGGACAGATACGCAGTATTTT.

This clonotype was picked up a small number of times. The V call is TRBV6-2 or TRBV6-3, the J call TRBJ2-7; TRBD1 agrees at 9 bases. The germline V gene has CDR1 MNHEY and CDR2 SVGEGT. The CDR3 runs to 16 residues. Trimming removed 0 bases from V and 5 bases from J; junction bases left unmatched: 8. The CDR3 loop is CASSYSWDREKNEQYF. The CDR3 DNA reads as TGTGCCAGCAGTTACTCGTGGGACAGGGAAAAAAACGAGCAGTACTTC.

About this clonotype itself: One junction end does not reproduce the germline sequence, and a read error may be involved. CDR3 sequence reads: CVSSRLSAFRPQHF. The CDR3, as DNA: TGTGTCAGCAGCCGCCTGTCTGCGTTCCGGCCCCAGCATTTT. The rearrangement uses TRBV28 and TRBJ1-5; D not resolved. CDR3 size: 14 residues. Germline CDR1 MDHEN, CDR2 SYDVKM. Looking up the rest from reference TRBV28 and TRBJ1-5 gives the full variable domain: DVKVTQSSRYLVKRTGEKVFLECVQDMDHENMFWYRQDPGLGLRLIYFSYDVKMKEKGDIPEGYSVSREKKERFSLILESASTNQTSMYLCVSSRLSAFRPQHFGDGTRLSIL.

This clonotype was counted only a few times. V gene TRBV29-1 combines with J gene TRBJ2-1; tentatively, D is TRBD2 (6 bases). The germline V and J ends were trimmed by 8 bases and 2 bases, with 13 bases remaining between them. The CDR3 has 13 amino acids. Germline CDR1 and CDR2: SQVTM and ANQGSEA. In DNA form, the CDR3 reads TGCAGCTTCGGGAGAACAACCTACAATGAGCAGTTCTTC. Amino acid sequence: CSFGRTTYNEQFF.

The rearrangement uses TRBV7-8 and TRBJ2-1, with D unresolved. This CDR3 spans 15 amino acids. The germline V and J ends were trimmed by 5 bases and 8 bases, with 19 bases remaining between them. Germline CDR1 SGHVS, CDR2 FQNEAQ. The CDR3: CASSPHWTQRDEQFF. CDR3 coding DNA: TGTGCCAGCAGCCCCCACTGGACCCAAAGGGATGAGCAGTTCTTC.

The chain couples TRBV20-1 to TRBJ1-2, with D maybe TRBD1 (5 bases). The CDR3 extends over 14 amino acids. In germline, CDR1 is DFQATT, CDR2 SNEGSKA (reference sequence). V was clipped by 6 bases and J by 3 bases, with 17 bases between them. CDR3: CSALVLGVDYGYTF. CDR3 sequence (DNA): TGCAGTGCCTTGGTCCTGGGGGTCGACTATGGCTACACCTTC.

The V call is TRBV12-3 or TRBV12-4, the J call TRBJ1-1; TRBD1 agrees at 8 bases. This CDR3 spans 14 amino acids. Losses at the gene ends were 6 bases for V and 1 base for J; bases not matched to a gene: 4. CDR3 sequence reads: CASRAGTGNTEAFF. CDR3 in DNA: TGTGCCAGCAGGGCCGGGACAGGGAACACTGAAGCTTTCTTT.

A single count supports this clonotype. The rearrangement links TRBV6-1 to TRBJ1-5; the D gene is possibly TRBD1 (5 bases). V dropped 1 base and J dropped 3 bases, with 10 bases sitting between them. This CDR3 has 15 residues. CDR1 is MNHNS, CDR2 SASEGT, per germline. The CDR3 region has the DNA TGTGCCAGCAGTGAAGGACCGGGACTCAATCAGCCCCAGCATTTT. Amino acids: CASSEGPGLNQPQHF.

The chain carries TRBV10-3 and TRBJ1-2, with 9 bases matching TRBD1. The V gene's germline CDR1 is ENHRY and CDR2 SYGVKD. CDR3 length: 13 residues. The ends lost 6 bases at V and 6 bases at J; junction bases unmatched: 5. The chain's CDR3 is CAISAWTGDGYTF. CDR3 nucleotides: TGTGCCATCAGCGCCTGGACAGGGGATGGCTACACCTTC.

Turning to this clonotype: This may be a read error, as it is one base from a much larger clone. The chain carries TRBV5-1 and TRBJ1-6; tentative D call: TRBD1 (5 bases). The CDR3 consists of 16 residues. Trimming left V 0 bases short and J 7 bases short, with 14 bases between. Germline values: CDR1 SGHRS, CDR2 YFSETQ. For the CDR3, the DNA is TGCGCCAGCAGCTTGGGGGCAGGGACGGCGAATTCACCCCTCCACTTT. Translating gives CASSLGAGTANSPLHF. Together with reference TRBV5-1 and TRBJ1-6, the CDR3 gives the full variable domain: KAGVTQTPRYLIKTRGQQVTLSCSPISGHRSVSWYQQTPGQGLQFLFEYFSETQRNKGNFPGRFSGRQFSNSRSEMNVSTLELGDSALYLCASSLGAGTANSPLHFGNGTRLTVT.

This clonotype showed up just a few times. This chain links TRBV20-1 with TRBJ2-7; 7 bases are a match to TRBD1. The length of the CDR3 is 11 residues. CDR1 DFQATT and CDR2 SNEGSKA come from the germline V gene (reference sequence). Trimming at V came to 6 bases and at J to 2 bases, leaving 1 base not matched to a gene. The CDR3 reads CSAGTAYEQYF. As DNA, the CDR3 is TGCAGTGCCGGGACAGCCTACGAGCAGTACTTC.

This chain links TRBV12-3 or TRBV12-4 with TRBJ2-3, with 9 bases matching TRBD1. This CDR3 comprises 15 residues. J gave up 4 bases and V 6 bases, and 8 bases lay outside the gene matches. The CDR3 here is CASRRRTGESDTQYF. DNA for the CDR3: TGTGCCAGCAGACGAAGGACAGGGGAATCAGATACGCAGTATTTT.

In its sample, this clonotype was seen a few times. The CDR3 is CASSELKETQYF. The DNA of the CDR3 is TGTGCCAGCAGTGAACTCAAAGAGACCCAGTACTTC. The chain employs TRBV3-1 and TRBJ2-5; D call uncertain. Germline lookup yields CDR1 LGHDT and CDR2 YNNKEL (reference sequence). This CDR3 region has 12 residues. Trimming took 6 bases from V and 3 from J, leaving 8 bases between them.

This chain connects TRBV7-2 to TRBJ2-7; D gene ambiguous. V was cut by 5 bases and J by 0 bases, with 8 bases left in between. The germline gives CDR1 SGHTA, CDR2 FQGNSA. This CDR3 spans 13 amino acids. The CDR3 sequence: CASSPNYSYEQYF. The CDR3 DNA follows: TGTGCCAGCAGCCCCAATTACTCCTACGAGCAGTACTTC.

The V and J genes are TRBV7-2 and TRBJ2-5, with D uncertain. Trimming took off 0 bases at V and 11 bases at J, with 13 bases between the two ends. CDR1 and CDR2 (germline): SGHTA, FQGNSA. This CDR3 region has 13 residues. The CDR3 here is CASSLAVRSKQYF. Written as DNA, the CDR3 is TGTGCCAGCAGCTTAGCGGTACGAAGCAAGCAGTACTTC.

This sequence joins TRBV6-6 and TRBJ2-1; 8 nucleotides align to TRBD2. V was clipped by 3 bases and J by 3 bases; unmatched bases: 10. Germline CDR1 reads MNHNY; CDR2 reads SVGAGI (reference sequence). The CDR3 is 17 residues long. The CDR3 DNA is TGTGCCAGCAGTTATCAAGGGGGACTAGTTGGCTACAATGAGCAGTTCTTC. Its translation is CASSYQGGLVGYNEQFF.

This clonotype was seen a few times. The V call is TRBV28, the J call TRBJ2-1; TRBD2 is a possible D gene (7 bases). The V gene lost 5 bases and the J gene lost 1 base, with 12 bases spanning the gap. Germline CDR1 is MDHEN and CDR2 is SYDVKM. This CDR3 has 15 amino acids. CDR3: CASSGGAASYNEQFF. Here the CDR3 DNA reads TGTGCCAGCAGTGGGGGGGCCGCTTCCTACAATGAGCAGTTCTTC.

V and J are TRBV25-1 and TRBJ2-4; D perhaps matches TRBD1 (7 bases). This CDR3 has 19 amino acids. The V end was cut by 0 bases, the J end by 11 bases, with 29 bases between. Germline CDR1 is MGHDK and CDR2 is SYGVNS. The CDR3 nucleotides are TGTGCCAGCAGTGAATATAGGGGGCGTGCGGGACAAAAGCTAGACCTTCAGTACTTC. The encoded protein is CASSEYRGRAGQKLDLQYF.

The chain links TRBV13 to TRBJ2-7, with 13 bases identical to TRBD2. The last part of the DNA fits TRBJ2-5 better; the J call may be wrong. The CDR3 has 17 residues. Germline CDR1 PRHDT, CDR2 FYEKMQ (reference sequence). The CDR3 bases are TGTGCCAGCAGCTCAGGACTAGCGGGGGCCGAAGGAGAGACCCAGTACTTC. The encoded protein is CASSSGLAGAEGETQYF.

The chain recombines TRBV29-1 with TRBJ2-1; 8 bases map to TRBD1. From germline, CDR1 is SQVTM and CDR2 ANQGSEA. This CDR3 has 16 residues. V gave up 1 base and J gave up 4 bases; unmatched junction bases: 9. The CDR3 DNA reads as TGCAGCGTTGAAGGGGCGGACAGGGACCCTTACAATGAGCAGTTCTTC. As protein: CSVEGADRDPYNEQFF.

This clonotype has only one observation. The chain is built from TRBV20-1 and TRBJ2-5; D is uncertain. The better agreement between TRBJ2-7 and the DNA end casts doubt on the J call. This CDR3 contains 13 residues. Per germline, CDR1 DFQATT and CDR2 SNEGSKA (reference sequence). The CDR3 DNA follows: TGCAGTGCTAGGGAGACTCTTTCCTACGAGCAGTACTTC. Amino acids: CSARETLSYEQYF.

The chain has TRBV29-1 and TRBJ1-1, with D possibly being TRBD1 (5 bases). The V gene's germline CDR1 is SQVTM and CDR2 ANQGSEA. V was clipped by 4 bases and J by 11 bases, with 20 bases between them. This CDR3 contains 13 residues. The CDR3 here is CSVVEPGPRRAFF. The CDR3 region has the DNA TGCAGCGTTGTAGAACCGGGACCAAGAAGGGCTTTCTTT.